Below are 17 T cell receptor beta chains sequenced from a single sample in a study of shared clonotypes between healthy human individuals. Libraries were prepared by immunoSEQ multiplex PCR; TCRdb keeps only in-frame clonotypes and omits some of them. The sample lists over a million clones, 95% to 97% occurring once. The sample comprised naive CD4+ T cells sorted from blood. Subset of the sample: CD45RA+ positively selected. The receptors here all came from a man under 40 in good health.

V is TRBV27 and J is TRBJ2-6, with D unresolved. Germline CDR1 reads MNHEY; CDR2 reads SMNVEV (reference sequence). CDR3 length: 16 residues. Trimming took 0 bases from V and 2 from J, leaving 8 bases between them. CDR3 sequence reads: CASSLSGLPGANVLTF. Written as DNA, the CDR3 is TGTGCCAGCAGTTTATCGGGTTTACCTGGGGCCAACGTCCTGACTTTC.

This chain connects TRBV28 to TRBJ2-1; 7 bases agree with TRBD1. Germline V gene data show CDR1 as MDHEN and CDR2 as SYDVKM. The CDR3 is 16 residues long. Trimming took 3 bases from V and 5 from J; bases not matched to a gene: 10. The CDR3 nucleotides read TGTGCCAGCAGTTTTCCTTCGGGACAGAACAACAATGAGCAGTTCTTC. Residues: CASSFPSGQNNNEQFF.

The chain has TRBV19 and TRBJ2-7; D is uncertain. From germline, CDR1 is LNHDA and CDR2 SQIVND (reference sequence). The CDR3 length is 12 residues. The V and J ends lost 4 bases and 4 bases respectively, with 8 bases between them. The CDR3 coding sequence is TGTGCCAGTAGTACTAGAACTTACGAGCAGTACTTC. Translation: CASSTRTYEQYF.

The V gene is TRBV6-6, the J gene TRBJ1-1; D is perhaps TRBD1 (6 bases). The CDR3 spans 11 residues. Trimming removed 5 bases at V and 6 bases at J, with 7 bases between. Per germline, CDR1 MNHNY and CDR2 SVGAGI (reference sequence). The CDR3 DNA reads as TGTGCCAGCAGTAAGGGGGCTGAAGCTTTCTTT. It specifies CASSKGAEAFF.

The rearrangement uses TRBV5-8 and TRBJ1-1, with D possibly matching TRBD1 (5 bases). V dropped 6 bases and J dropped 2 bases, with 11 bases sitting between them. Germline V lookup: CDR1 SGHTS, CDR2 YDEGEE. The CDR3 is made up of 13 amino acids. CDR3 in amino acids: CASIEQDNTEAFF. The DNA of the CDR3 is TGTGCCAGCATCGAACAGGACAACACTGAAGCTTTCTTT.

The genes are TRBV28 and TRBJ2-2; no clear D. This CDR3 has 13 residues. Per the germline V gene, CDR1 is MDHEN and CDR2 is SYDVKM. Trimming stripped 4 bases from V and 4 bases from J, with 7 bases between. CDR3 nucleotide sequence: TGTGCCAGCAGTTCATACAGCACCGGGGAGCTGTTTTTT. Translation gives CASSSYSTGELFF.

The CDR3 reads CASSVQTRTSGLYNEQFF. The CDR3 nucleotides read TGTGCCAGCAGCGTCCAGACAAGGACTAGCGGGCTATACAATGAGCAGTTCTTC. This chain uses TRBV9 with TRBJ2-1, with TRBD2 identical over 11 bases. With V trimmed by 2 bases and J by 4 bases, 11 bases remained unmatched. Germline V gene sequence: CDR1 SGDLS, CDR2 YYNGEE. The CDR3 is 18 amino acids. Full variable domain (outside the CDR3, taken from reference TRBV9 and TRBJ2-1): DSGVTQTPKHLITATGQRVTLRCSPRSGDLSVYWYQQSLDQGLQFLIQYYNGEERAKGNILERFSAQQFPDLHSELNLSSLELGDSALYFCASSVQTRTSGLYNEQFFGPGTRLTVL.

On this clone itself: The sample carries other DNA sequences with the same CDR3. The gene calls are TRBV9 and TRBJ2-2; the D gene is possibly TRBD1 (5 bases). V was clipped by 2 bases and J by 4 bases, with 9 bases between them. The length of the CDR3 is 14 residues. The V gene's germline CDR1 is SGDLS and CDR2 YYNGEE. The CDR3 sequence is CASSVTGATGELFF. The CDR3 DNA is TGTGCCAGCAGCGTCACAGGAGCCACCGGGGAGCTGTTTTTT.

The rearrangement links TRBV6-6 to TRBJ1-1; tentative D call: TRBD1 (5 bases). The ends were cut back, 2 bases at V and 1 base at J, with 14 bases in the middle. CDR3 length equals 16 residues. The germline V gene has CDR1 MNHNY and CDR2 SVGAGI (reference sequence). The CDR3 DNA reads TGTGCCAGCAGTTACCCTAAAGCAGGGACGAACACTGAAGCTTTCTTT. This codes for CASSYPKAGTNTEAFF.

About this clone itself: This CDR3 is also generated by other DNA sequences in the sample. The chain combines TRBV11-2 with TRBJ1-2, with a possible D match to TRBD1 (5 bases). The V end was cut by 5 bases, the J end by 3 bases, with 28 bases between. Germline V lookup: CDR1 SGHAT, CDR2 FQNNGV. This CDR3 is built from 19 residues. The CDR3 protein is CASSPAAREVGQGHYGYTF. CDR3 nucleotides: TGTGCCAGCAGCCCTGCGGCCAGAGAAGTTGGGCAGGGCCACTATGGCTACACCTTC. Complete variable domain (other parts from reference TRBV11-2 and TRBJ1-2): EAGVAQSPRYKIIEKRQSVAFWCNPISGHATLYWYQQILGQGPKLLIQFQNNGVVDDSQLPKDRFSAERLKGVDSTLKIQPAKLEDSAVYLCASSPAAREVGQGHYGYTFGSGTRLTVV.

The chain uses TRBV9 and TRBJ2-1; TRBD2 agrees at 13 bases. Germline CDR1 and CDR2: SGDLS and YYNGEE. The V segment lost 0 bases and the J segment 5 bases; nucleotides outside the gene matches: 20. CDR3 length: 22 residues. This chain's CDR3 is CASSVGVIGLAGVEGVDNEQFF. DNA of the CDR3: TGTGCCAGCAGCGTAGGGGTGATTGGACTAGCGGGAGTAGAGGGAGTCGACAATGAGCAGTTCTTC.

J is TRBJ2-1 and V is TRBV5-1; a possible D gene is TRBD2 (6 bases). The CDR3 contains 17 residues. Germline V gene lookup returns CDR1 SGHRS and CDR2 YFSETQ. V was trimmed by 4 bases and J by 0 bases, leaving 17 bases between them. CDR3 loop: CASSRSLLANSYNEQFF. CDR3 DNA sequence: TGCGCCAGCAGCCGCTCCCTCCTAGCGAACTCCTACAATGAGCAGTTCTTC.

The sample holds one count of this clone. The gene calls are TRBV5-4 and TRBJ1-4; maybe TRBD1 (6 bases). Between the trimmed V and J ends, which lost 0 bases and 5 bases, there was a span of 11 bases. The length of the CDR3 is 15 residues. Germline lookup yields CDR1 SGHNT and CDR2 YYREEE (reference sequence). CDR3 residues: CASSLGTDWNEKLFF. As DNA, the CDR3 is TGTGCCAGCAGCTTGGGGACAGACTGGAATGAAAAACTGTTTTTT.

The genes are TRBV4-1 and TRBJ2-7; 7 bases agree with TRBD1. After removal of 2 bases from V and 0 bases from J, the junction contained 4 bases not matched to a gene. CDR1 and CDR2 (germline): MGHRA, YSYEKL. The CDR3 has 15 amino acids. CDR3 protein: CASSQRDSYSYEQYF. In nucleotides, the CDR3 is TGCGCCAGCAGCCAACGGGACAGCTACTCCTACGAGCAGTACTTC.

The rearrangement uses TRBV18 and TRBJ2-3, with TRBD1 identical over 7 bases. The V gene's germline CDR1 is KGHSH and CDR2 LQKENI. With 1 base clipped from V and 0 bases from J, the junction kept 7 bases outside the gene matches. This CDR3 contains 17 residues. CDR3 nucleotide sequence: TGTGCCAGCTCACCACTTATTACAGGGGCGAGCACAGATACGCAGTATTTT. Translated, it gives CASSPLITGASTDTQYF.

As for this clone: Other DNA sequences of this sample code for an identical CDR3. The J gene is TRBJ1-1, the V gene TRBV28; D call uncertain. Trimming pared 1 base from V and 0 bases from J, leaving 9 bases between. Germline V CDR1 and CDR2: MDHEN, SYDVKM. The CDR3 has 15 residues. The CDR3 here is CASSLFGRLNTEAFF. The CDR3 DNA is TGTGCCAGCAGTTTATTTGGCAGGCTGAACACTGAAGCTTTCTTT.

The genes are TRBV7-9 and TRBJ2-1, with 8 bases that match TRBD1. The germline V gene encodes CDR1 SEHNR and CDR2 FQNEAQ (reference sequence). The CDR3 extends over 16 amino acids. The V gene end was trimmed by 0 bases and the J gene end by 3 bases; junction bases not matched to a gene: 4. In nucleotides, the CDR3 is TGTGCCAGCAGCTTAGCCACCGGGACAGGCTACAATGAGCAGTTCTTC. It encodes CASSLATGTGYNEQFF.